This T cell receptor beta chain derives from a study of radiotherapy plus CTLA-4 blockade in lung cancer. Profiled with immunoSEQ multiplex PCR; TCRdb holds only in-frame clones, not every one. The sample contains about 59,000 clones, about 72% of which appear only once. The germline V and J ends were trimmed by 7 bases and 2 bases, with 13 bases remaining between them. Germline values: CDR1 SGDLS, CDR2 YYNGEE. This CDR3 region has 13 residues. This clone was observed a single time. This chain links TRBV9 with TRBJ2-7; D may be TRBD1 (5 bases). The starting material was peripheral blood, obtained from a patient treated with radiotherapy plus ipilimumab. The source is a human donor with non-small cell lung cancer who had a complete response to radiotherapy plus ipilimumab. CDR3: CASGAGSTYEQYF. The CDR3, as DNA: TGTGCCAGCGGTGCAGGGTCTACCTACGAGCAGTACTTC.